This TCR beta chain was sequenced during a study of T cell clonality in common variable immunodeficiency. V shed 5 bases and J shed 1 base, with 8 bases lying between them. Germline V gene data show CDR1 as SEHNR and CDR2 as FQNEAQ (reference sequence). This CDR3 has 13 amino acids. The method was immunoSEQ multiplex PCR; TCRdb's version includes in-frame clones alone and lacks a portion of them. The record shows 30,000 or so clones for this sample, with no singletons present. Both groups were predominantly of Caucasian heritage. Study conclusions and caveats: What drives increased CVID clonality needs T cell subpopulation sequencing. In common variable immunodeficiency, TCR beta chains reportedly carried fewer deletions and N-nucleotide insertions.

This clone was counted at least ten times. The antigen remains unidentified. The sequenced fragment ends 3 residues before the CDR3 boundary, so the rest is inferred from the germline J gene. The sequencing sample was made of peripheral blood mononuclear cells. This chain joins TRBV7-9 and TRBJ1-1; unclear D gene. This TCR derives from a human donor with common variable immunodeficiency. The sequenced part of the CDR3 DNA is TGTGCCAGCAGCGCCGAGGGGAACACTGAA. Amino acids: CASSAEGNTE. The complete CDR3 protein is CASSAEGNTEAFF.